This TCR beta chain was profiled in a study of cytomegalovirus exposure and HLA in healthy donors. With respect to this clone: One end of the junction is discordant with germline, which a read error may explain.

PCR amplification relied on 60 Vbeta primers (plus 13 Jbeta primers). Method: immunoSEQ multiplex PCR; TCRdb's copy keeps in-frame clones and lacks some. The sample gives 100,000 to 150,000 clones, approximately 80% of which show up once; 2.5% to 3% is in the top ten. CDR1 and CDR2 from the germline V gene are SEHNR and FQNEAQ (reference sequence). The CDR3 has 17 residues. The chain is built from TRBV7-9 and TRBJ2-3, with TRBD1 matching 8 bases. Sequencing was done on a sample of PBMCs. The receptor was isolated from a boy aged 2 to 10 in good health and CMV-seronegative. The CDR3, as DNA: TGTTCCAGCAGCTTATCCTCCTGGGACAGGCTGGCAGATACGCAGTATTTT. This translates into CSSSLSSWDRLADTQYF.